This section outlines one T cell receptor beta chain sequence together with its context. The source of the sample is a study of control samples from healthy donors and cancer patients. Trimming removed 5 bases at V and 3 bases at J, with 9 bases between. Germline CDR1 is MNHNY and CDR2 is SVGAGI (reference sequence). The CDR3 is made up of 13 amino acids. TCRdb keeps only in-frame clones here, not all; method: immunoSEQ multiplex PCR. The sample carries 150,000 to 200,000 clones, roughly 88% recorded once. The V gene is TRBV6-6, the J gene TRBJ2-3; the D gene is possibly TRBD2 (6 bases). The receptor was derived from a woman aged 30 to 39 in good health. Sequencing used blood. This CDR3 reads CASSGGPTDTQYF. The CDR3 DNA follows: TGTGCCAGCAGTGGAGGGCCGACAGATACGCAGTATTTT.